This TCR beta chain was sequenced for a study of blood T cell repertoires in COVID-19. Between the trimmed V and J ends, which lost 1 base and 7 bases, there was a span of 15 bases. This CDR3 is built from 16 residues. Germline V gene sequence: CDR1 KGHDR, CDR2 SFDVKD. Using immunoSEQ multiplex PCR, the repertoire was profiled, and TCRdb retains in-frame clones only, with some absent. The sample holds roughly 150,000 clones; 84% are singletons and the top ten take about 2.7%. This chain joins TRBV24-1 and TRBJ2-2; possible D gene TRBD2, 7 bases. The receptor comes from an elderly woman with COVID-19, enrolled during active disease. The source material was peripheral blood. The CDR3: CATSDFGGAGFGELFF. CDR3 in DNA: TGTGCCACCAGTGATTTTGGGGGGGCAGGCTTCGGGGAGCTGTTTTTT.